The 28 T cell receptor beta chains below were found in one sample sequenced in a study of cytomegalovirus exposure and HLA in healthy donors. The method was immunoSEQ multiplex PCR; TCRdb's version includes in-frame clones alone and lacks a portion of them. The table has 120,000 or so clones, around 95% seen once. The sequencing sample was made of PBMCs. The receptors originated from a man between 18 and 35 years old in good health and CMV-seronegative.

The rearrangement joins TRBV5-1 to TRBJ2-7; TRBD1 aligns across 12 bases. With 4 bases clipped from V and 5 bases from J, the junction kept 7 bases outside the gene matches. The CDR3 has 15 amino acids. Germline CDR1 and CDR2: SGHRS and YFSETQ. CDR3 sequence (DNA): TGCGCCAGCAGCCTCTGGGACAGGGGGCCAAACGAGCAGTACTTC. Protein sequence: CASSLWDRGPNEQYF. Drawing the rest from reference TRBV5-1 and TRBJ2-7, the complete variable domain is KAGVTQTPRYLIKTRGQQVTLSCSPISGHRSVSWYQQTPGQGLQFLFEYFSETQRNKGNFPGRFSGRQFSNSRSEMNVSTLELGDSALYLCASSLWDRGPNEQYFGPGTRLTVT.

V usage is TRBV29-1 and J usage is TRBJ2-7; possible D gene TRBD2, 6 bases. Germline V lookup: CDR1 SQVTM, CDR2 ANQGSEA. The CDR3 spans 11 residues. The V and J ends lost 5 bases and 6 bases respectively, with 11 bases between them. CDR3 residues: CSVFGRGEQYF. The CDR3 bases are TGCAGCGTTTTTGGGCGGGGCGAGCAGTACTTC.

The chain is built from TRBV27 and TRBJ2-7, with 7 bases lining up with TRBD1. CDR3 length equals 15 residues. The germline V gene encodes CDR1 MNHEY and CDR2 SMNVEV (reference sequence). Germline trimming cut 5 bases from V and 2 bases from J; bases unmatched to any gene: 9. Here the CDR3 reads CASSKGPGTAYEQYF. CDR3 sequence (DNA): TGTGCCAGCAGTAAGGGGCCTGGGACAGCCTACGAGCAGTACTTC.

The chain links TRBV5-1 to TRBJ2-5; 7 bases agree with TRBD1. V lost 4 bases and J lost 5; bases outside the gene matches: 2. Germline V CDR1 and CDR2: SGHRS, YFSETQ. The CDR3 spans 12 residues. CDR3 bases: TGCGCCAGCAGCGGGACAGAGGAGACCCAGTACTTC. This codes for CASSGTEETQYF.

This chain joins TRBV7-9 and TRBJ2-1; a possible D gene is TRBD1 (6 bases). The V and J ends lost 1 base and 8 bases respectively, with 9 bases between them. The germline CDR1 and CDR2 sequences are SEHNR and FQNEAQ (reference sequence). This CDR3 has 13 residues. The chain's CDR3 is CASSLVRGDEQFF. The CDR3 coding sequence is TGTGCCAGCAGCTTAGTCAGGGGAGATGAGCAGTTCTTC.

The V call is TRBV6-5, the J call TRBJ2-1; TRBD2 agrees at 7 bases. The V gene end was trimmed by 4 bases and the J gene end by 4 bases; junction bases not matched to a gene: 7. This CDR3 has 15 residues. CDR1 is MNHEY, CDR2 SVGAGI, per germline. The CDR3 sequence is CASSSSSGVYNEQFF. The CDR3 DNA follows: TGTGCCAGCAGTTCCTCTAGCGGAGTTTACAATGAGCAGTTCTTC.

This chain joins TRBV5-8 and TRBJ2-7, with D possibly matching TRBD2 (5 bases). This CDR3 spans 15 amino acids. Germline assignment: CDR1 SGHTS and CDR2 YDEGEE. Trimming pared 1 base from V and 0 bases from J, leaving 11 bases between. CDR3 sequence (DNA): TGTGCCAGCAGCTTGTGGACGGGGATCTCCTACGAGCAGTACTTC. Protein sequence: CASSLWTGISYEQYF.

The chain is built from TRBV9 and TRBJ2-1; 8 bases map to TRBD1. CDR3 length equals 14 residues. In germline, CDR1 is SGDLS, CDR2 YYNGEE. V gave up 3 bases and J gave up 9 bases; unmatched junction bases: 8. In DNA, the CDR3 is TGTGCCAGCAGCGAATCGACAGGGGAGATTGAGCAGTTCTTC. Amino acid sequence: CASSESTGEIEQFF.

The V and J genes are TRBV7-9 and TRBJ2-1, with D hard to call. Trimming cost V 5 bases and J 7 bases, with 15 bases left between them. This CDR3 comprises 14 residues. Germline V gene data show CDR1 as SEHNR and CDR2 as FQNEAQ (reference sequence). CDR3 sequence: CASSPGFGSNEQFF. Written as DNA, the CDR3 is TGTGCCAGCAGCCCTGGCTTCGGGTCTAATGAGCAGTTCTTC.

Worth noting for this clone: One end of the junction varies from germline; a read error may be responsible. This chain connects TRBV11-2 to TRBJ2-5, with a possible D match to TRBD1 (6 bases). CDR3 length: 13 amino acids. The germline CDR1 and CDR2 sequences are SGHAT and FQNNGV. The CDR3, as DNA: TGTGCCAGCAGTGTAGACAGGCAAGGGACCCAGTACTTC. Its protein product is CASSVDRQGTQYF. The variable domain in full, completed from reference TRBV11-2 and TRBJ2-5, reads EAGVAQSPRYKIIEKRQSVAFWCNPISGHATLYWYQQILGQGPKLLIQFQNNGVVDDSQLPKDRFSAERLKGVDSTLKIQPAKLEDSAVYLCASSVDRQGTQYFGPGTRLLVL.

The V and J genes are TRBV5-5 and TRBJ1-2, with no clear D. V lost 1 base and J 6 bases, leaving 13 bases between the germline ends. Germline CDR1 reads SGHKS; CDR2 reads YYEKEE (reference sequence). This CDR3 has 14 residues. The CDR3 region is CASSLMEFGNGYTF. The CDR3 coding sequence is TGTGCCAGCAGCTTGATGGAATTCGGGAATGGCTACACCTTC. Based on the CDR3 plus reference TRBV5-5 and TRBJ1-2, the full variable domain is DAGVTQSPTHLIKTRGQQVTLRCSPISGHKSVSWYQQVLGQGPQFIFQYYEKEERGRGNFPDRFSARQFPNYSSELNVNALLLGDSALYLCASSLMEFGNGYTFGSGTRLTVV.

The chain uses TRBV7-9 and TRBJ2-2; tentative D call: TRBD2 (5 bases). From germline, CDR1 is SEHNR and CDR2 FQNEAQ (reference sequence). Trimming took 4 bases from V and 5 from J, leaving 8 bases between them. CDR3 length equals 13 residues. The CDR3 nucleotides read TGTGCCAGCAGCTCCGGACTGACCGGGGAGCTGTTTTTT. It translates to CASSSGLTGELFF.

The rearrangement links TRBV28 to TRBJ2-3, with 7 nucleotides matching TRBD2. This CDR3 has 15 amino acids. Per the germline V gene, CDR1 is MDHEN and CDR2 is SYDVKM. Trimming took 7 bases from V and 0 from J; bases not matched to a gene: 7. CDR3 coding DNA: TGTGCCAGCAATCCTAGCGGACTTAGCACAGATACGCAGTATTTT. The encoded protein is CASNPSGLSTDTQYF.

CDR3 loop: CAVGTDFYEQYF. For the CDR3, the DNA is TGTGCCGTGGGGACAGACTTCTACGAGCAGTACTTC. V and J are TRBV15 and TRBJ2-7, with 7 bases aligning to TRBD1. This CDR3 has 12 amino acids. From germline, CDR1 is LNHNV and CDR2 YYDKDF (reference sequence). Losses at the gene ends were 11 bases for V and 3 bases for J; bases not matched to a gene: 7. Full variable domain (outside the CDR3, taken from reference TRBV15 and TRBJ2-7): DAMVIQNPRYQVTQFGKPVTLSCSQTLNHNVMYWYQQKSSQAPKLLFHYYDKDFNNEADTPDNFQSRRPNTSFCFLDIRSPGLGDTAMYLCAVGTDFYEQYFGPGTRLTVT.

V and J are TRBV6-6 and TRBJ2-1; 8 bases are a match to TRBD1. Germline V gives CDR1 MNHNY, CDR2 SVGAGI (reference sequence). The CDR3 contains 15 residues. The V gene end was trimmed by 6 bases and the J gene end by 7 bases; junction bases not matched to a gene: 11. The CDR3 DNA is TGTGCCAGCAGGGAGGACAGGGAAATAAGAAATGAGCAGTTCTTC. It specifies CASREDREIRNEQFF.

The chain is built from TRBV7-9 and TRBJ2-7; 9 nucleotides match TRBD2. This CDR3 contains 14 residues. The germline V gene has CDR1 SEHNR and CDR2 FQNEAQ (reference sequence). V gave up 4 bases and J gave up 2 bases; unmatched junction bases: 3. Here the CDR3 reads CASSSSGTTYEQYF. The CDR3 DNA sequence: TGTGCCAGCAGCTCTAGCGGGACCACCTACGAGCAGTACTTC.

The rearrangement uses TRBV15 and TRBJ1-5; D perhaps matches TRBD1 (5 bases). V was shortened by 3 bases and J by 6 bases, with 15 bases between the two germline ends. CDR3 length: 15 amino acids. The germline V gene encodes CDR1 LNHNV and CDR2 YYDKDF (reference sequence). CDR3 amino acids: CATSSRVRGIQPQHF. Written as DNA, the CDR3 is TGTGCCACCAGCAGTCGGGTGCGGGGGATTCAGCCCCAGCATTTT.

This chain connects TRBV2 to TRBJ2-7, with D possibly TRBD2 on 5 matching bases. Trimming took 3 bases from V and 4 from J, leaving 13 bases between them. This CDR3 is 14 amino acids long. CDR1 SNHLY and CDR2 FYNNEI come from the germline V gene. The CDR3: CASSDDGKIYEQYF. The CDR3, as DNA: TGTGCCAGCAGTGACGACGGGAAGATATACGAGCAGTACTTC.

The CDR3 DNA reads TGCAGCGTTGTTGCAGCGGGAGGGCCGTCCTACGAGCAGTACTTC. It encodes CSVVAAGGPSYEQYF. The chain recombines TRBV29-1 with TRBJ2-7; 10 nucleotides match TRBD2. V dropped 4 bases and J dropped 1; count of bases not matched to a gene: 7. Germline V gene sequence: CDR1 SQVTM, CDR2 ANQGSEA. The CDR3 is made up of 15 amino acids.

Worth noting for this clone: Other DNA variants within this sample encode the same CDR3. The genes are TRBV5-1 and TRBJ1-1, with unresolved D. In germline, CDR1 is SGHRS, CDR2 YFSETQ. Between the trimmed V and J ends, which lost 3 bases and 1 base, there was a span of 7 bases. This CDR3 has 13 residues. The CDR3 region has the DNA TGCGCCAGCAGCTGGGGAGAGAACACTGAAGCTTTCTTT. This sequence encodes CASSWGENTEAFF.

The V call is TRBV9, the J call TRBJ1-3, with D hard to call. The CDR3 totals 14 residues. Per germline, CDR1 SGDLS and CDR2 YYNGEE. V was shortened by 2 bases and J by 0 bases, with 6 bases between the two germline ends. The CDR3 DNA reads TGTGCCAGCAGCGTCCGGAGCTCTGGAAACACCATATATTTT. Translation: CASSVRSSGNTIYF.

The chain has TRBV27 and TRBJ2-1, with 12 bases matching TRBD2. Germline CDR1 MNHEY, CDR2 SMNVEV (reference sequence). The V segment lost 3 bases and the J segment 0 bases; nucleotides outside the gene matches: 12. The CDR3 spans 20 residues. This chain's CDR3 is CASSFRTSGMTKYSYNEQFF. The DNA of the CDR3 is TGTGCCAGCAGTTTTCGGACTAGCGGGATGACTAAATACTCCTACAATGAGCAGTTCTTC.

The rearrangement joins TRBV5-1 to TRBJ2-5, with D possibly being TRBD1 (5 bases). Germline CDR1 SGHRS, CDR2 YFSETQ. V lost 0 bases to trimming and J lost 7 bases, with 10 bases between them. This CDR3 region has 13 residues. The CDR3 DNA reads TGCGCCAGCAGCTTGGGCAGCCAGGGGACCCAGTACTTC. Its translation: CASSLGSQGTQYF.

The chain links TRBV11-2 to TRBJ2-7; 9 nucleotides match TRBD1. This CDR3 is 14 amino acids long. Losses at the gene ends were 6 bases for V and 2 bases for J; bases not matched to a gene: 5. Per germline, CDR1 SGHAT and CDR2 FQNNGV. DNA of the CDR3: TGTGCCAGCAGTTATACAGGGGGCGCCTACGAGCAGTACTTC. Amino acids: CASSYTGGAYEQYF. The whole variable domain, filled in from reference TRBV11-2 and TRBJ2-7, reads EAGVAQSPRYKIIEKRQSVAFWCNPISGHATLYWYQQILGQGPKLLIQFQNNGVVDDSQLPKDRFSAERLKGVDSTLKIQPAKLEDSAVYLCASSYTGGAYEQYFGPGTRLTVT.

The chain combines TRBV7-9 with TRBJ2-1; TRBD2 aligns across 7 bases. Germline V lookup: CDR1 SEHNR, CDR2 FQNEAQ (reference sequence). The CDR3 is 15 amino acids. V lost 3 bases and J lost 8; bases outside the gene matches: 10. CDR3 nucleotide sequence: TGTGCCAGCAGCTTGCGGGGGTCCTTCGGAGATGAGCAGTTCTTC. It codes for CASSLRGSFGDEQFF.

J is TRBJ1-2 and V is TRBV4-1; D is possibly TRBD1 (5 bases). Trimming took 4 bases from V and 2 from J, leaving 14 bases between them. Germline CDR1 reads MGHRA; CDR2 reads YSYEKL. The CDR3 totals 15 residues. The CDR3 here is CASSRQSGQNYGYTF. The CDR3 nucleotides read TGCGCCAGCAGCCGCCAATCAGGGCAGAACTATGGCTACACCTTC.

The rearrangement joins TRBV27 to TRBJ2-1, with 7 bases lining up with TRBD2. Germline V gene data show CDR1 as MNHEY and CDR2 as SMNVEV (reference sequence). The CDR3 extends over 14 amino acids. V lost 4 bases, J lost 5 bases, and 5 bases stayed unmatched. The CDR3 sequence: CASSYLAANNEQFF. DNA of the CDR3: TGTGCCAGCAGTTACCTAGCGGCTAACAATGAGCAGTTCTTC.

This sequence joins TRBV7-9 and TRBJ2-3, with D perhaps TRBD2 (5 bases). Germline V gene lookup returns CDR1 SEHNR and CDR2 FQNEAQ (reference sequence). Trimming removed 6 bases at V and 2 bases at J, with 21 bases between. This CDR3 spans 17 amino acids. The CDR3 nucleotides are TGTGCCAGCAGTCTAGGGTGGAGCGGAATTTTCACAGATACGCAGTATTTT. It is translated as CASSLGWSGIFTDTQYF.